These 18 T cell receptor beta chains originate from one sample sequenced in a study of tumor and adjacent non-tumor tissue in lung cancer. Three rounds of nested PCR, following a modified ARM-PCR protocol, produced the TCRbeta library. TCRdb used MiXCR to reprocess the multiplex PCR reads, holding one entry per CDR3 protein. The data show 90,000 to 110,000 distinct CDR3 sequences, with about 63% seen just once and 15% to 20% held by the top ten. RNA was extracted from bulk tissue without any cell sorting. Distant lung tissue was collected more than 3 cm away from the tumor edge. Sequenced material: distant non-tumor lung tissue. Receptors were obtained from a man in his fifties or sixties with non-small cell lung cancer.

About this clonotype itself: A much larger clonotype is one base distant, so this may be a read error. The chain uses TRBV5-6 and TRBJ1-1; tentative D call: TRBD1 (6 bases). Germline CDR1 is SGHDT and CDR2 is YYEEEE. V lost 2 bases to trimming and J lost 3 bases, with 11 bases between them. The CDR3 spans 14 residues. CDR3 in amino acids: CASSLVWTDTEAFF. The CDR3, as DNA: TGTGCCAGCAGCTTAGTATGGACAGACACTGAAGCTTTCTTT.

As for this clonotype: The junction does not match germline at one end; this may be a read error. In DNA form, the CDR3 reads TGTGCCATCAGTGACAGCCAAGAGGCCCAGTACTTC. Protein: CAISDSQEAQYF. The chain uses TRBV10-3 and TRBJ2-5, with D uncertain. This CDR3 contains 12 residues. The germline gives CDR1 ENHRY, CDR2 SYGVKD.

The J gene is TRBJ1-1, the V gene TRBV20-1, with 10 bases matching TRBD1. This CDR3 has 12 residues. Unmatched junction bases numbered 2, after V lost 5 bases and J lost 5 bases. CDR1 DFQATT and CDR2 SNEGSKA come from the germline V gene (reference sequence). The CDR3 bases are TGCAGTGCTGGGGACAGGGGAACTGAAGCTTTCTTT. It specifies CSAGDRGTEAFF.

This clonotype was picked up many times. The chain employs TRBV12-3 or TRBV12-4 and TRBJ1-1; tentatively, D is TRBD1 (6 bases). This CDR3 contains 14 residues. Deletions cut 7 bases from V and 6 bases from J, with 18 bases between. CDR3 region: CASTRVGAFAEAFF. The CDR3 DNA reads TGTGCCAGCACGCGGGTGGGGGCTTTCGCTGAAGCTTTCTTT.

The V gene is TRBV7-8, the J gene TRBJ2-2, with D maybe TRBD2 (7 bases). In germline, CDR1 is SGHVS, CDR2 FQNEAQ. The V and J ends lost 5 bases and 0 bases respectively, with 19 bases between them. This CDR3 spans 18 amino acids. This CDR3 is CASSGEGGGPTNTGELFF. The CDR3, as DNA: TGTGCCAGCAGCGGCGAAGGGGGGGGCCCTACGAACACCGGGGAGCTGTTTTTT.

Notes on this clonotype: The conserved final phenylalanine or tryptophan is absent from the CDR3, which likely points to a read error. Because the CDR3's place on the DNA is in doubt, the DNA is left out and the CDR3 is given as listed by TCRdb. This chain links TRBV11-2 with TRBJ1-2. From germline, CDR1 is SGHAT and CDR2 FQNNGV. The CDR3 spans 12 residues, counting both ends. CDR3 loop: CACSLDSYGNTV.

This clonotype was picked up one time. A much more abundant neighbour one base away suggests this may be a read error. The CDR3 DNA reads TGCGCCAGCATCGCGAACCCGGGACAGGGGATCACTGAAGCTTTCTTT. This sequence encodes CASIANPGQGITEAFF. V gene TRBV5-1 combines with J gene TRBJ1-1, with 10 nucleotides matching TRBD1. CDR3 length: 16 residues. Germline V lookup: CDR1 SGHRS, CDR2 YFSETQ. Germline trimming cut 6 bases from V and 4 bases from J; bases unmatched to any gene: 12.

The sample holds many counts of this clonotype. This chain links TRBV4-2 with TRBJ1-1, with D uncertain. CDR3 size: 14 residues. V was pared by 0 bases and J by 4 bases, with 9 bases between. The V gene's germline CDR1 is LGHNA and CDR2 YNFKEQ. The CDR3 region is CASSQDPRSTEAFF. In nucleotides, the CDR3 is TGTGCCAGCAGCCAAGATCCCCGGAGCACTGAAGCTTTCTTT.

A remark on this clonotype: This may stem from a read error, because a much larger clone lies one nucleotide away. V and J are TRBV5-6 and TRBJ2-1, with 8 bases lining up with TRBD2. There are 16 residues in the CDR3. Germline V lookup: CDR1 SGHDT, CDR2 YYEEEE. CDR3 nucleotide sequence: TGTGCCAGGAGCTTGGAGGGCGGGAGGAGGGACAATGAGCAGTTCTTC. Translating gives CARSLEGGRRDNEQFF.

Concerning this clonotype itself: A read error may produce the germline difference seen at one junction end. This rearrangement joins TRBV7-9 to TRBJ2-1, with 13 bases lining up with TRBD2. CDR3 length equals 16 residues. Looked up from germline, CDR1 is SEHNR and CDR2 is FQNEAQ (reference sequence). CDR3: CANSPTTSGGAVEQFF. CDR3 coding DNA: TGTGCCAACAGCCCGACTACTAGCGGGGGGGCCGTGGAGCAGTTCTTC.

To note about this clonotype: Because the CDR3 is missing its conserved closing phenylalanine or tryptophan, this is likely a read error. The chain employs TRBV12-3 or TRBV12-4 and TRBJ2-3; the match to TRBD1 covers 8 bases. The CDR3 has 14 amino acids. With V trimmed by 6 bases and J by 11 bases, 13 bases remained unmatched. This chain's CDR3 is CASRKLAGGEVQYL. CDR3 in DNA: TGTGCCAGCAGAAAGTTGGCAGGGGGCGAAGTGCAGTATTTA.

With regard to this clonotype: One end of the junction fails to match germline, which may point to a read error. V and J are TRBV6-5 and TRBJ2-5; weak D call: TRBD2 (6 bases). CDR1 and CDR2 from the germline V gene are MNHEY and SVGAGI. CDR3 size: 16 residues. The CDR3 is CASSYSTWRAQGTQYF. As DNA, the CDR3 is TGTGCCAGCAGTTACTCCACGTGGAGGGCACAAGGGACCCAGTACTTC.

In regard to this clonotype: The conserved final phenylalanine or tryptophan is absent from the CDR3, which likely points to a read error. The rearrangement uses TRBV5-4 and TRBJ1-2; possibly TRBD1 for D (5 bases). Trimming removed 2 bases at V and 9 bases at J, with 14 bases between. The CDR3 extends over 13 amino acids. Germline assignment: CDR1 SGHNT and CDR2 YYREEE (reference sequence). CDR3 nucleotides: TGTGCCAGCAGCTTATCGGGGCCTGGGAGCTACACCCTC. Amino acid sequence: CASSLSGPGSYTL.

The chain couples TRBV20-1 to TRBJ2-7, with 15 bases that match TRBD2. The CDR3 length is 19 residues. Trimming removed 3 bases from V and 4 bases from J; junction bases left unmatched: 16. The V gene's germline CDR1 is DFQATT and CDR2 SNEGSKA (reference sequence). The CDR3 sequence: CSASREVGLAGGPIYEQYF. The CDR3 DNA sequence: TGCAGTGCTAGCAGGGAAGTTGGACTAGCGGGGGGGCCTATTTACGAGCAGTACTTC.

The chain recombines TRBV11-2 with TRBJ2-7; 8 nucleotides align to TRBD2. Germline-derived CDR1 and CDR2 are SGHAT and FQNNGV. The CDR3 consists of 15 residues. After removal of 3 bases from V and 2 bases from J, the junction contained 6 bases not matched to a gene. CDR3 sequence (DNA): TGTGCCAGCAGCTTCCCGGGGGGGGGGGCCTACGAGCAGTACTTC. It encodes CASSFPGGGAYEQYF.

Many counts were recorded for this clonotype. V and J are TRBV12-3 or TRBV12-4 and TRBJ1-3; D not resolved. The CDR3 is 16 amino acids. V was clipped by 0 bases and J by 0 bases, with 9 bases between them. The CDR3 DNA reads TGTGCCAGCAGTTTAGCGGCCAGGTCCTCTGGAAACACCATATATTTT. Its protein product is CASSLAARSSGNTIYF.

Only a few counts were recorded for this clonotype. A read error may be the cause here, since a much bigger clone is one base away. The chain is built from TRBV6-1 and TRBJ2-7; D is unresolved. Germline CDR1 is MNHNS and CDR2 is SASEGT. This CDR3 spans 13 amino acids. Trimming pared 3 bases from V and 1 base from J, leaving 7 bases between. CDR3 coding DNA: TGTGCCAGCAGTGAGTGCGGTTCCTACGAGCAGTACTTC. Translated, it gives CASSECGSYEQYF.

V gene TRBV28 combines with J gene TRBJ2-5; 9 bases line up with TRBD2. Losses at the gene ends were 9 bases for V and 3 bases for J; bases not matched to a gene: 8. This CDR3 region has 14 residues. Germline V gene data show CDR1 as MDHEN and CDR2 as SYDVKM. The CDR3 coding sequence is TGTGCCAGAAGGCAAGCTAGCGGGAAAGAGACCCAGTACTTC. This gives the protein CARRQASGKETQYF.